This TCR beta chain was sequenced for a study of shared clonotypes between healthy human individuals. The protocol was immunoSEQ multiplex PCR, while the TCRdb copy is restricted to in-frame clones and leaves out a portion. The sample holds roughly 700,000 clones, 90% seen once. CDR1 is SEHNR, CDR2 FQNEAQ, per germline (reference sequence). The ends lost 11 bases at V and 7 bases at J; junction bases unmatched: 11. There are 14 residues in the CDR3. This chain joins TRBV7-9 and TRBJ2-2; 9 nucleotides line up with TRBD2. Sequenced: memory CD8+ T cells from PBMCs. Subset here: CD45RO+ cells pooled with CCR7-negative TemRA cells. This clonotype was sampled from a man between 18 and 29 years old in good health. Some clones in this sample may be carry-over from other donors' samples. CDR3 nucleotide sequence: TGTGCCGGATTCCTAGCGGGATATATCGGGGAGCTGTTTTTT. It codes for CAGFLAGYIGELFF.